This T cell receptor (beta chain) was documented in a study of CD8+ T cells in alopecia areata. At the level of the study: Among treated patients, oral tofacitinib was administered at 5 to 10 mg twice daily.

The J segment lost 7 bases and the V segment lost 6 bases, leaving 6 bases of the junction unmatched. The CDR3 is 14 residues long. Per the germline V gene, CDR1 is MNHEY and CDR2 is SMNVEV (reference sequence). General study results and limits: Tofacitinib yielded significantly lower scalp clonality and fewer expanded CD8+ clones among the top 100.

Notes on this clone: Its specificity is unknown.

Extraction and reverse transcription of RNA yielded cDNA as the sequencing template. Only in-frame clones appear in the TCRdb table, and some are missing; sequencing was by immunoSEQ multiplex PCR. The data hold 90,000 to 130,000 clones, with about three fifths observed a single time. The treatment is: oral pan-JAK inhibitor, 5-10 mg twice daily. Samples from alopecia areata patients were lesional scalp punch biopsies and peripheral blood. The sequence was obtained from a human donor with alopecia areata. The chain is built from TRBV27 and TRBJ1-5; 10 bases agree with TRBD1. This specimen consisted of CD8+ T cells sorted from blood, obtained at week 24, from a patient treated with tofacitinib. The CDR3 nucleotides are TGTGCCAGCAGCTGGACAGGGGGTAGCCAGCCCCAGCATTTT. Protein product: CASSWTGGSQPQHF.